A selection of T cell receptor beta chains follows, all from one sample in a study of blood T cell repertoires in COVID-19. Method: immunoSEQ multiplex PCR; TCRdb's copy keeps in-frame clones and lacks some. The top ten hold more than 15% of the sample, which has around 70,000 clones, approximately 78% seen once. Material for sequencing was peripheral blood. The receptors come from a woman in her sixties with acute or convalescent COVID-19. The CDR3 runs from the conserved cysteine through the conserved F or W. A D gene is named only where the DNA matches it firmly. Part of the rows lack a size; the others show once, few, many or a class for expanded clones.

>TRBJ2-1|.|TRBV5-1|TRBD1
CASSPPPMTGTVDEQFF
TGCGCCAGCAGCCCCCCCCCTATGACAGGGACCGTCGATGAGCAGTTCTTC
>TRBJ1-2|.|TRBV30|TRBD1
CAWIPDRGGYGYTF
TGTGCCTGGATTCCGGACAGGGGGGGCTATGGCTACACCTTC
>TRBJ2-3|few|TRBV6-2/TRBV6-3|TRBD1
CASSYSEGAWDTQYF
TGTGCCAGCAGTTACTCCGAGGGGGCGTGGGATACGCAGTATTTT
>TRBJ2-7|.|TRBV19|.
CASTPEVGKSSYEQYF
TGTGCCAGTACCCCGGAGGTGGGGAAAAGCTCCTACGAGCAGTACTTC
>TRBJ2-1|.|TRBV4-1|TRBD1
CASSQDPSGTGDDEQFF
TGCGCCAGCAGCCAAGATCCATCCGGGACAGGGGACGATGAGCAGTTCTTC
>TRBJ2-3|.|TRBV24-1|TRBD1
CATSDSGTGGRDTQYF
TGTGCCACCAGTGATTCCGGGACAGGGGGCAGGGATACGCAGTATTTT
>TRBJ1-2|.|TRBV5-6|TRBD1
CASSLAGQGWGYTF
TGTGCCAGCAGCTTGGCAGGACAGGGCTGGGGCTACACCTTC
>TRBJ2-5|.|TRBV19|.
CASSLTLQETQYF
TGTGCCAGTAGCTTGACACTCCAAGAGACCCAGTACTTC
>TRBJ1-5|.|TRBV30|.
CAWSGGGGNQPQHF
TGTGCCTGGAGTGGGGGGGGAGGCAATCAGCCCCAGCATTTT
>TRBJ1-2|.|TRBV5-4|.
CASSLDSINYGYTF
TGTGCCAGCAGCTTAGACAGCATTAACTATGGCTACACCTTC
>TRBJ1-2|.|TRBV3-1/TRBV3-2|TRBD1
CASSQGHRGGYTF
TGTGCCAGCAGCCAAGGACACAGGGGTGGCTACACCTTC
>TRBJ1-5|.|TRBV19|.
CASRNQGTPVGSTPQHF
TGTGCCAGTAGAAATCAAGGGACACCAGTAGGGAGTACGCCCCAGCATTTT
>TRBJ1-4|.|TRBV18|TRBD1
CASSRIRDRVEKLFF
TGTGCCAGCTCGCGGATCCGGGACAGGGTAGAAAAACTGTTTTTT
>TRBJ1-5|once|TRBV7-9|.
CASSLHGNQPQHF
TGTGCCAGCAGCTTGCACGGTAATCAGCCCCAGCATTTT
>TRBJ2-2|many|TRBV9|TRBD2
CASSVIAGGPDTGELFF
TGTGCCAGCAGCGTTATAGCGGGGGGGCCCGACACCGGGGAGCTGTTTTTT